Each of the 14 T cell receptor beta chains below was sequenced from the same sample in a study of shared clonotypes between healthy human individuals. Only in-frame clones appear in the TCRdb table, and some are missing; sequencing was by immunoSEQ multiplex PCR. The data contain a few hundred thousand clones, more than 70% of them singletons. Input material: PBMCs. The receptors come from a woman in her thirties or forties in good health. Some clones in this sample may be carry-over from other donors' samples.

About this clone itself: A far more abundant clone sits one base away, making this likely a read error. V is TRBV5-1 and J is TRBJ1-2; D might be TRBD1 (5 bases). The CDR3 loop spans 14 amino acids. The germline V gene has CDR1 SGHRS and CDR2 YFSETQ. Trimming pared 4 bases from V and 1 base from J, leaving 11 bases between. This CDR3 reads CASSRGRDNYGYTF. In DNA, the CDR3 is TGCGCCAGCAGCAGGGGACGGGATAACTATGGCTACACCTTC.

This clone appeared a single time. The V call is TRBV7-2, the J call TRBJ2-7; D call uncertain. V was trimmed by 5 bases and J by 5 bases, leaving 19 bases between them. CDR3 length equals 15 residues. The germline V gene encodes CDR1 SGHTA and CDR2 FQGNSA. DNA for the CDR3: TGTGCCAGCAGCGTGACGAGTGGTCCGAGTCACGAGCAGTACTTC. It is translated as CASSVTSGPSHEQYF. Full variable domain (rest looked up from reference TRBV7-2 and TRBJ2-7): GAGVSQSPSNKVTEKGKDVELRCDPISGHTALYWYRQSLGQGLEFLIYFQGNSAPDKSGLPSDRFSAERTGGSVSTLTIQRTQQEDSAVYLCASSVTSGPSHEQYFGPGTRLTVT.

J is TRBJ2-5 and V is TRBV7-2, with TRBD2 as a possible D gene (6 bases). V was shortened by 5 bases and J by 2 bases, with 15 bases between the two germline ends. Germline-derived CDR1 and CDR2 are SGHTA and FQGNSA. This CDR3 is built from 15 residues. CDR3: CASSTEGLLQETQYF. In nucleotides, the CDR3 is TGTGCCAGCAGCACCGAGGGACTGCTACAAGAGACCCAGTACTTC.

Only a few counts were recorded for this clone. V and J are TRBV6-4 and TRBJ2-1, with D maybe TRBD1 (7 bases). The V and J ends lost 2 bases and 7 bases respectively, with 15 bases between them. From germline, CDR1 is MRHNA and CDR2 SNTAGT. The CDR3 runs to 15 residues. The CDR3 DNA is TGTGCCAGCAGTGACGGAGACTCAGGGGGGAATGAGCAGTTCTTC. It yields the protein CASSDGDSGGNEQFF.

Of note for this clone: A much larger clone differs by one base, so this may be a read error. The chain links TRBV5-4 to TRBJ2-3, with D tentatively TRBD2 (6 bases). CDR1 is SGHNT and CDR2 is YYREEE in the germline V gene (reference sequence). The length of the CDR3 is 16 residues. Written as DNA, the CDR3 is TGTGCCAGCAGCTCCCCCGGGACTGATGTGGCAGATGCGCAGTATTTT. It translates to CASSSPGTDVADAQYF.

J is TRBJ2-3 and V is TRBV11-1, with D perhaps matching TRBD2 (6 bases). The CDR3 length is 16 residues. V was pared by 1 base and J by 6 bases, with 17 bases between. The V gene's germline CDR1 is SGHAT and CDR2 FQDESV (reference sequence). The CDR3: CASSLDGGAARDTQYF. CDR3 nucleotides: TGTGCCAGCAGCTTAGACGGAGGGGCCGCTCGGGATACGCAGTATTTT.

This clone has a single count. J is TRBJ1-5 and V is TRBV19, with D tentatively TRBD1 (6 bases). Germline V lookup: CDR1 LNHDA, CDR2 SQIVND (reference sequence). Trimming removed 8 bases at V and 4 bases at J, with 18 bases between. The CDR3 is made up of 15 amino acids. CDR3 bases: TGTGCCAGTCGCCCACCCCAGGGGTGGAATCAGCCCCAGCATTTT. Translated: CASRPPQGWNQPQHF.

The gene calls are TRBV6-4 and TRBJ1-3; TRBD1 matches 8 bases. The CDR3 contains 17 residues. Losses at the gene ends were 4 bases for V and 2 bases for J; bases not matched to a gene: 10. CDR1 MRHNA and CDR2 SNTAGT come from the germline V gene. CDR3 DNA sequence: TGTGCCAGCAGTGTATCGCGGTTGACAGGGGCTGGAAACACCATATATTTT. Translating gives CASSVSRLTGAGNTIYF.

The rearrangement joins TRBV27 to TRBJ1-3, with TRBD1 identical over 10 bases. The V and J ends lost 4 bases and 2 bases, in that order; junction bases with no gene match: 8. Germline V CDR1 and CDR2: MNHEY, SMNVEV (reference sequence). The CDR3 totals 17 residues. In DNA, the CDR3 is TGTGCCAGCAGTTACGGGCCCGGGACAGGGGCTGGAAACACCATATATTTT. It yields the protein CASSYGPGTGAGNTIYF.

The V call is TRBV4-1, the J call TRBJ1-4; maybe TRBD1 (6 bases). V was cut by 4 bases and J by 3 bases, with 12 bases left in between. Germline lookup yields CDR1 MGHRA and CDR2 YSYEKL. The CDR3 has 15 residues. The CDR3, as DNA: TGCGCCAGCAGCCGCGACAGGATATCTAATGAAAAACTGTTTTTT. Its translation is CASSRDRISNEKLFF.

The V call is TRBV7-6, the J call TRBJ2-7; TRBD1 aligns across 7 bases. V was pared by 4 bases and J by 6 bases, with 6 bases of the junction left unmatched. Germline CDR1 and CDR2: SGHVS and FNYEAQ. The CDR3 contains 13 residues. The CDR3 DNA reads as TGTGCCAGCAGCTCCCGCAACAGGGGCGAGCAGTACTTC. It translates to CASSSRNRGEQYF.

The V and J genes are TRBV11-2 and TRBJ2-3; 7 bases line up with TRBD2. V lost 10 bases and J lost 7; bases outside the gene matches: 11. CDR3 length: 13 amino acids. The V gene's germline CDR1 is SGHAT and CDR2 FQNNGV. CDR3 loop: CATVLGEGHTQYF. The CDR3 coding sequence is TGTGCCACCGTCTTGGGGGAGGGTCATACGCAGTATTTT.

J is TRBJ2-5 and V is TRBV9; 11 bases map to TRBD1. Germline V lookup: CDR1 SGDLS, CDR2 YYNGEE. The CDR3 is 15 residues long. The ends lost 7 bases at V and 4 bases at J; junction bases unmatched: 9. The chain's CDR3 is CASGQGAPGGETQYF. In DNA form, the CDR3 reads TGTGCCAGCGGACAGGGGGCGCCGGGCGGAGAGACCCAGTACTTC.

This chain links TRBV18 with TRBJ2-6; D is unclear. V was shortened by 2 bases and J by 0 bases, with 5 bases between the two germline ends. The CDR3 runs to 15 residues. Germline V gene data show CDR1 as KGHSH and CDR2 as LQKENI. The CDR3 DNA is TGTGCCAGCTCACCAGTTATCTCTGGGGCCAACGTCCTGACTTTC. The encoded protein is CASSPVISGANVLTF.